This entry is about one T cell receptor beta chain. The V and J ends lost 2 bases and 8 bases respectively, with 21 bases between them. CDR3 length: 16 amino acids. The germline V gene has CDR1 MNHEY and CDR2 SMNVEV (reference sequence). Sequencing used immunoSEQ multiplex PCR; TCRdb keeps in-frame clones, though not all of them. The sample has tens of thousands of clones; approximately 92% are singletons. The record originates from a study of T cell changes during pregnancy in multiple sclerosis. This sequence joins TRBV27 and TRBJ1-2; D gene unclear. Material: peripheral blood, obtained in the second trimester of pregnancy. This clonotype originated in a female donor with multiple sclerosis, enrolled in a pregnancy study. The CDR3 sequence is CASSLTLAQRESGYTF. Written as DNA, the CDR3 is TGTGCCAGCAGTTTAACATTAGCGCAGCGCGAATCGGGCTACACCTTC.